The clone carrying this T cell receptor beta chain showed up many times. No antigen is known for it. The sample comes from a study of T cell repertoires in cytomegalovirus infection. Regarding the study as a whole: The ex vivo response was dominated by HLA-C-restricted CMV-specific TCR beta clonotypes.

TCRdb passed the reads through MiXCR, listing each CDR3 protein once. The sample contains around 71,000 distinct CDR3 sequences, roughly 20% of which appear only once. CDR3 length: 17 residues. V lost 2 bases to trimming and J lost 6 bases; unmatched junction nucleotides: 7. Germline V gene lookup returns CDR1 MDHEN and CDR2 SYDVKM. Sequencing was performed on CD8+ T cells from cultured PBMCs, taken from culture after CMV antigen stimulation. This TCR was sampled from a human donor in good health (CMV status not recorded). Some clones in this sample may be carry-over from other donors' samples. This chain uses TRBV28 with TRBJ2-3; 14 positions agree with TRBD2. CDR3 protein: CASSLPGLAGVEDTQYF. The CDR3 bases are TGTGCCAGCAGTTTACCGGGACTAGCGGGGGTTGAGGATACGCAGTATTTT.